Only one count was recorded for the clone carrying this TCR beta chain. Antigen unknown. The V gene's germline CDR1 is DFQATT and CDR2 SNEGSKA (reference sequence). The CDR3 consists of 12 residues. V was clipped by 5 bases and J by 2 bases, with 9 bases between them. This specimen belongs to a study of spatial heterogeneity in lung cancer. Study-wide context: Detected beta-chain sequences consistently exceeded alpha-chain sequences.

Described time point: sample taken at primary tumor resection. TCRdb re-called the 5' RACE reads through MiXCR, storing one row per CDR3 protein. Seen here are some 20,000 distinct CDR3 sequences, more than 15% observed once, and the top ten hold roughly 30%. Study results and caveats: Mutation tallies in tumors tracked expanded intratumoral alpha and beta TCR counts.

The source of this sequence is a female donor with early-stage non-small cell lung cancer. The V call is TRBV20-1, the J call TRBJ2-5; D tentatively reads TRBD1 or TRBD2 (5 bases each). The input for sequencing was lung tumor tissue, taken at surgery. The CDR3 loop is CSAGTRQETQYF. CDR3 DNA: TGCAGTGCTGGGACCAGACAAGAGACCCAGTACTTC.